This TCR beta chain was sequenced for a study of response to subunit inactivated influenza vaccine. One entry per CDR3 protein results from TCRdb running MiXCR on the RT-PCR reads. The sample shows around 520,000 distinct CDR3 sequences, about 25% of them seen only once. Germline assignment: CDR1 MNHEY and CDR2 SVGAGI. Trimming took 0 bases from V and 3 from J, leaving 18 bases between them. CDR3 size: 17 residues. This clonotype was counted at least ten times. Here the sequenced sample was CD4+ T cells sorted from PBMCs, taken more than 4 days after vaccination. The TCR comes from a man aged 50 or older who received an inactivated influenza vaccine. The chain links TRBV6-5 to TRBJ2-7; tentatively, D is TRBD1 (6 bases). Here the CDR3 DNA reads TGTGCCAGCAGTTACTCTCACCTCGCAGGACAGCGCTACGAGCAGTACTTC. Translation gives CASSYSHLAGQRYEQYF.